The count of the clone carrying this T cell receptor (beta chain) is one. Its antigen is unidentified. This sample is part of a study of cytomegalovirus exposure and HLA in healthy donors. In the PCR, 60 Vbeta and 13 Jbeta primers were used. The repertoire was sequenced with immunoSEQ multiplex PCR; TCRdb's copy has only in-frame clones and lacks some. There are 80,000 to 95,000 clones in the sample; around 70% occur only once, and about 15% lies in the top ten. The CDR3 contains 14 residues. Trimming pared 4 bases from V and 4 bases from J, leaving 14 bases between. The germline V gene encodes CDR1 SGDLS and CDR2 YYNGEE. Study-wide results and limits: The classifier reportedly diagnosed cytomegalovirus status with high specificity and sensitivity.

This clonotype originated in a woman aged 50 to 60 in good health and CMV-seropositive. J is TRBJ1-1 and V is TRBV9; D is perhaps TRBD1 (5 bases). Sequencing input: PBMCs. Here the CDR3 reads CASSPERGSTEAFF. In DNA, the CDR3 is TGTGCCAGCAGCCCTGAAAGGGGAAGCACTGAAGCTTTCTTT.